A selection of T cell receptor beta chains follows, all from one sample in a study of Graves' ophthalmopathy and Graves' hyperthyroidism. Using its own MiXCR run on the multiplex PCR reads, TCRdb lists one record per CDR3 protein. The sample yields about 40,000 distinct CDR3 sequences, approximately 52% seen once. The sequenced material came from peripheral blood. The source is an adult man with Graves' ophthalmopathy. The conserved cysteine and the conserved F or W are not part of the CDR3 here. Fields, in order: CDR3 protein, V gene, J gene.

CDR3: ASSLVLAGGTGGNEQF; V: TRBV7-8; J: TRBJ2-1
CDR3: ASSGGLPGQPQH; V: TRBV2; J: TRBJ1-5
CDR3: ASSFQGTGTEAF; V: TRBV5-1; J: TRBJ1-1
CDR3: ASRAQGNQPQH; V: TRBV2; J: TRBJ1-5
CDR3: ASSITRAGALNTEAF; V: TRBV28; J: TRBJ1-1
CDR3: ASSIGQTQETQY; V: TRBV5-1; J: TRBJ2-5
CDR3: ASSIEQGYNQPQH; V: TRBV19; J: TRBJ1-5
CDR3: ASSQDSTGNYGYS; V: TRBV4-3; J: TRBJ1-2
CDR3: ASSPWRGNSYEQY; V: TRBV6-6; J: TRBJ2-7
CDR3: ASSSSGRNQPQH; V: TRBV6-6; J: TRBJ1-5
CDR3: ASSYSTNRGNTIY; V: TRBV6-6; J: TRBJ1-3
CDR3: SALRGEVDEQF; V: TRBV20-1; J: TRBJ2-1
CDR3: ASSSQGANEQF; V: TRBV7-9; J: TRBJ2-1
CDR3: ASSDGDGAF; V: TRBV7-9; J: TRBJ1-1
CDR3: ASSQGSGTGAEKLF; V: TRBV3-1; J: TRBJ1-4
CDR3: ASSPTSGGAYEQY; V: TRBV2; J: TRBJ2-7
CDR3: ASSPFGTDYGYT; V: TRBV3-1; J: TRBJ1-2
CDR3: SAKGAGPYNEQF; V: TRBV20-1; J: TRBJ2-1